One sample yielded the 10 T cell receptor beta chains listed below, sequenced in a study of cytomegalovirus exposure and HLA in healthy donors (dated by TCRdb to 2016 to 2017). Libraries were made using the immunoSEQ multiplex PCR assay. For the multiplex PCR, a mixture combining 60 forward primers for TCR Vbeta segments and 13 reverse primers for TCR Jbeta segments was used. As stored in TCRdb, this immuneACCESS dataset retains in-frame rearrangements with V and J assigned. A fraction of the clones does not appear; measured against another copy, unresolved V genes explain less than half of the discrepancy, and the remainder lacks a known reason. Across this sample there are some 140,000 clones, with about four fifths seen only once. The top ten constitute 3% to 4% of the sample. The source material was PBMCs. The origin of the receptors is a female donor in good health and CMV-seronegative.

The genes are TRBV28 and TRBJ1-1, with D possibly being TRBD1 (5 bases). CDR3 length equals 13 residues. Germline V gene data show CDR1 as MDHEN and CDR2 as SYDVKM. The V end was cut by 7 bases, the J end by 5 bases, with 14 bases between. The CDR3 here is CASTYRLRTEAFF. The DNA of the CDR3 is TGTGCCAGCACCTACAGGTTGCGGACTGAAGCTTTCTTT.

This clone was counted only a few times. The V call is TRBV19, the J call TRBJ1-1; a possible D gene is TRBD1 (5 bases). This CDR3 is 10 amino acids long. Germline lookup yields CDR1 LNHDA and CDR2 SQIVND (reference sequence). Trimming stripped 9 bases from V and 7 bases from J, with 9 bases between. CDR3 in amino acids: CARMTDEAFF. The CDR3 DNA is TGTGCCAGGATGACAGATGAAGCTTTCTTT.

The gene calls are TRBV18 and TRBJ2-5; the D gene is possibly TRBD2 (5 bases). The J call may be faulty, since TRBJ2-7 better matches the DNA end. CDR3 length: 14 residues. The germline CDR1 and CDR2 sequences are KGHSH and LQKENI. The CDR3 DNA is TGTGCCAGCTCACCAGAGGGTAGCTCCTACGAGCAGTACTTC. It codes for CASSPEGSSYEQYF.

With regard to this clone: A junction end diverges from the germline sequence, so it may reflect a read error. The genes are TRBV2 and TRBJ2-7; D may be TRBD2 (7 bases). Germline CDR1 reads SNHLY; CDR2 reads FYNNEI. The CDR3 runs to 15 residues. The CDR3 is CANRESAGVSHEQYF. CDR3 coding DNA: TGTGCCAACAGGGAGTCGGCGGGAGTCTCCCACGAGCAGTACTTC.

This clone was recorded only once. The chain has TRBV7-2 and TRBJ2-3, with D perhaps TRBD1 (5 bases). CDR3 length: 15 residues. Trimming removed 4 bases at V and 4 bases at J, with 15 bases between. CDR1 and CDR2 (germline): SGHTA, FQGNSA. The CDR3 reads CASSSDMATADTQYF. Written as DNA, the CDR3 is TGTGCCAGCAGCTCGGACATGGCGACTGCAGATACGCAGTATTTT.

This chain links TRBV6-6 with TRBJ2-4; TRBD1 might be the D (5 bases). This CDR3 has 15 amino acids. V gave up 6 bases and J gave up 0 bases, with 12 bases separating them. Germline values: CDR1 MNHNY, CDR2 SVGAGI (reference sequence). CDR3: CASRQATLAKNIQYF. The DNA for the CDR3 is TGTGCCAGCAGACAGGCAACCCTAGCCAAAAACATTCAGTACTTC.

J is TRBJ1-4 and V is TRBV7-9; TRBD1 aligns across 9 bases. Unmatched junction bases numbered 6, after V lost 4 bases and J lost 6 bases. From germline, CDR1 is SEHNR and CDR2 FQNEAQ (reference sequence). The CDR3 contains 15 residues. CDR3 nucleotides: TGTGCCAGCAGCTCGCCCGGGACAGGGTATGAAAAACTGTTTTTT. It codes for CASSSPGTGYEKLFF.

J is TRBJ2-7 and V is TRBV7-2; TRBD2 matches at 13 bases. The length of the CDR3 is 15 residues. After removal of 5 bases from V and 7 bases from J, the junction contained 8 bases not matched to a gene. The germline gives CDR1 SGHTA, CDR2 FQGNSA. CDR3 nucleotide sequence: TGTGCCAGCAGCGCGCGACTAGCGGGAGGCAATGAGCAGTACTTC. Its protein product is CASSARLAGGNEQYF.

J is TRBJ2-1 and V is TRBV27; 14 nucleotides align to TRBD2. V trimming: 6 bases; J trimming: 0 bases; junction bases outside the gene matches: 4. Germline-derived CDR1 and CDR2 are MNHEY and SMNVEV (reference sequence). The CDR3 spans 17 residues. Here the CDR3 reads CASRPGTSGSSYNEQFF. CDR3 bases: TGTGCCAGCAGACCCGGGACTAGCGGGAGCTCCTACAATGAGCAGTTCTTC.

The chain joins TRBV29-1 to TRBJ2-5; no clear D gene. The CDR3 runs 11 residues. Germline CDR1 is SQVTM and CDR2 is ANQGSEA. V was cut by 5 bases and J by 2 bases, with 6 bases left in between. This CDR3 reads CSVPDQETQYF. The CDR3 DNA sequence: TGCAGCGTTCCAGATCAAGAGACCCAGTACTTC.